This T cell receptor beta chain originates from a study of T cells in Graves' hyperthyroidism and ophthalmopathy. Amplification of TCR beta CDR3 regions used RNA as the template. TCR CDR3 underwent first-round RT-PCR with the HTBI primer set. TCRdb ran MiXCR on the multiplex PCR reads and lists one entry per CDR3 protein. The sample has hundreds of thousands of distinct CDR3 sequences; less than 15% are singletons. V was trimmed by 0 bases and J by 2 bases, leaving 7 bases between them. The germline CDR1 and CDR2 sequences are DFQATT and SNEGSKA (reference sequence). There are 13 residues in the CDR3. Absence of ophthalmopathy progression within 18 months defined stable Graves' hyperthyroidism. This clonotype was recorded many times. The antigen is not known. Study outcomes and limitations: Clonotypes that were expanded in thyroid above 0.001 mostly appeared in blood too.

This sequence was found in a woman under 30 with Graves' hyperthyroidism. The genes are TRBV20-1 and TRBJ2-5; D is ambiguous. The specimen was blood. The CDR3 sequence is CSARDRIQETQYF. CDR3 nucleotide sequence: TGCAGTGCTAGAGACAGGATTCAAGAGACCCAGTACTTC.